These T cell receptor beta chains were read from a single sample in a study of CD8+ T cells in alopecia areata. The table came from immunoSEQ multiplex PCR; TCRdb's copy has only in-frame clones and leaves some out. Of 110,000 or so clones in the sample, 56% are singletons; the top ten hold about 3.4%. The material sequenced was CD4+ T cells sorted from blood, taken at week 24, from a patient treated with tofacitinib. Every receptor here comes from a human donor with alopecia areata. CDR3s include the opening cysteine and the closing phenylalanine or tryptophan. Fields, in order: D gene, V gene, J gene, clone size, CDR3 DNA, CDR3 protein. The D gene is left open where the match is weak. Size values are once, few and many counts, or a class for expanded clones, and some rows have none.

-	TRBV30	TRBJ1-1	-	TGTGCCTGGAGTCCTCAAGGGAACACTGAAGCTTTCTTT	CAWSPQGNTEAFF
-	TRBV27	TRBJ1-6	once	TGTGCCAGCAGTTTACGACGAGCTAATTCACCCCTCCACTTT	CASSLRRANSPLHF
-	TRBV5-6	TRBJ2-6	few	TGTGCCAGCAGTCCTAGGATCTCTGGGGCCAACGTCCTGACTTTC	CASSPRISGANVLTF
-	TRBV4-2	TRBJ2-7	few	TGTGCCAGCAGCGCCGGGACATCGAGGAGGGAGCAGTACTTC	CASSAGTSRREQYF
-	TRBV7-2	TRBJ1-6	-	TGTGCCAGCAGCTCGCAGGGTACGGGATCACCCCTCCACTTT	CASSSQGTGSPLHF
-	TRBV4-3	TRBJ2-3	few	TGCGCCAGCAGCCAGGAGGGTTCAGATACGCAGTATTTT	CASSQEGSDTQYF
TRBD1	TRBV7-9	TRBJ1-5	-	TGTGCCAGCAGCCCCGGCGGGACAGATGGTCAGCCCCAGCATTTT	CASSPGGTDGQPQHF
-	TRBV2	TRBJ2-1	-	TGTGCCAGCAGTGAAATGGGAGGGGGGGGATACAATGAGCAGTTCTTC	CASSEMGGGGYNEQFF
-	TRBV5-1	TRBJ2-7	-	TGCGCCAGCAGCTTGGCGGAGACCTACGAGCAGTACTTC	CASSLAETYEQYF
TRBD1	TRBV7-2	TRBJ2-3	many	TGTGCCAGCAGCCCCCAGCCAGGGGGAGATACGCAGTATTTT	CASSPQPGGDTQYF
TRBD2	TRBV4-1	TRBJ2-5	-	TGCGCCAGCAGTTGGAGCGGGGCCCAAGAGACCCAGTACTTC	CASSWSGAQETQYF
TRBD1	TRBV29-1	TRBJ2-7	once	TGCAGCGTTGAAGTTCGGCAGGGGGCCAGGGAGCAGTACTTC	CSVEVRQGAREQYF
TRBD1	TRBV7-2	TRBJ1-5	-	TGTGCCAGCAGCTTAGAGGGACAGACGAATCAGCCCCAGCATTTT	CASSLEGQTNQPQHF
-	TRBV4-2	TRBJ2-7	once	TGTGCCAGCAGCCAAGAGTTCACGGGACAAATTAGATCCTACGAGCAGTACTTC	CASSQEFTGQIRSYEQYF
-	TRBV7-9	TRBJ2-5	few	TGTGCCAGCAGCTTAGGCGCCGGGACGTGGGCCCAAGAGACCCAGTACTTC	CASSLGAGTWAQETQYF
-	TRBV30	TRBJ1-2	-	TGTGCCTGGAGTGGAAGGAATGGGTATGGCTACACCTTC	CAWSGRNGYGYTF
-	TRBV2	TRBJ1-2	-	TGTGCCAGCCAAATGACCCCCTATGGCTACACCTTC	CASQMTPYGYTF
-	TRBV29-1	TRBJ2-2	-	TGCAGCGTTGGAATCACCGGGGAGCTGTTTTTT	CSVGITGELFF
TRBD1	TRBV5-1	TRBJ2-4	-	TGCGCCAGCAGCTGGGGACAGCTCGCGACCAAAAACATTCAGTACTTC	CASSWGQLATKNIQYF
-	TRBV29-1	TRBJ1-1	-	TGCAGCGTGACTTTGGGGCCCCTCAAAAAGAGCACTGAAGCTTTCTTT	CSVTLGPLKKSTEAFF
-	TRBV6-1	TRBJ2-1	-	TGTGCCAGCAGCGGGGTCTACAATGAGCAGTTCTTC	CASSGVYNEQFF
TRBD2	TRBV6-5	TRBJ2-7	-	TGTGCCAGCAGTACCCTAGCGGGCTCCTACGAGCAGTACTTC	CASSTLAGSYEQYF
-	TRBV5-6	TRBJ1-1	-	TGTGCCAGCAGCGCCAGGGTTTTACGGATGAACACTGAAGCTTTCTTT	CASSARVLRMNTEAFF
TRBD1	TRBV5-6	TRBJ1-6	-	TGTGCCAGCAGCTTGTACAGGGGAAATTCACCCCTCCACTTT	CASSLYRGNSPLHF
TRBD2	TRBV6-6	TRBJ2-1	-	TGTGCGACTAGCGGGGCAAACAATGAGCAGTTCTTC	CATSGANNEQFF
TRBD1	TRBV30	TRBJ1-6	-	TGTGCCTGGACGGGACAGGGTAATTCACCCCTCCACTTT	CAWTGQGNSPLHF
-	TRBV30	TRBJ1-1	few	TGTGCCTGGAGGCCCGGGGCTTATCCTGAGTTT	CAWRPGAYPEF
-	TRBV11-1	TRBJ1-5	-	TGTGCCAGCAGCTTAGTGATGAGGAGGAATCAGCCCCAGCATTTT	CASSLVMRRNQPQHF
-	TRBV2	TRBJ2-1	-	TGTGCCAGTTACGAAACGGCCAATGAGCAGTTCTTC	CASYETANEQFF